Presented here are 18 T cell receptor beta chains from one specimen sequenced in a study of tumor-infiltrating lymphocytes in primary liver carcinoma. Taking about 18-32 mg of unsorted bulk tissue, the authors co-extracted RNA and DNA. A constant-region primer primed TCR beta cDNA synthesis from 400 to 550 ng of total RNA. Construction of TCR beta libraries relied on three successive nested multiplex PCR rounds employing slightly modified ARM-PCR. Two initial PCR rounds of about 10 cycles each paired TRBV1-TRBV30 forward primers with a C-beta reverse primer. A single record per CDR3 protein comes from TCRdb applying MiXCR to the multiplex PCR reads. This table holds 99,000 or so distinct CDR3 sequences, more than 65% found once. The specimen sequenced was liver tumor tissue from sampling region 5. Specified subset: tumor region T5, tumor centre. The origin of the receptors is a woman aged 55-69 years with primary liver carcinoma and hepatitis B virus infection.

This clonotype occurred once. The chain is built from TRBV10-3 and TRBJ2-3, with D unresolved. The V end was cut by 9 bases, the J end by 2 bases, with 15 bases between. This CDR3 is built from 14 residues. The V gene's germline CDR1 is ENHRY and CDR2 SYGVKD. The chain's CDR3 is CAISVRANTDTQYF. Here the CDR3 DNA reads TGTGCCATTTCGGTGCGAGCGAACACAGATACGCAGTATTTT.

The V gene is TRBV2, the J gene TRBJ2-5; the D is unclear. The CDR3 is 13 residues long. Trimming left V 4 bases short and J 3 bases short, with 9 bases between. Germline assignment: CDR1 SNHLY and CDR2 FYNNEI. DNA of the CDR3: TGTGCCAGCAGTGCCCACCCGGAAGAGACCCAGTACTTC. This sequence encodes CASSAHPEETQYF. Full variable domain (remainder filled in from reference TRBV2 and TRBJ2-5): EPEVTQTPSHQVTQMGQEVILRCVPISNHLYFYWYRQILGQKVEFLVSFYNNEISEKSEIFDDQFSVERPDGSNFTLKIRSTKLEDSAMYFCASSAHPEETQYFGPGTRLLVL.

For this clonotype: A much larger clone lies one base from this, so it may be a read error. The CDR3 loop reads CASSLNPTELQHF. Here the CDR3 DNA reads TGTGCCAGCAGCTTAAACCCGACGGAGCTCCAGCATTTT. J is TRBJ1-5 and V is TRBV7-8; D ambiguous. The V gene's germline CDR1 is SGHVS and CDR2 FQNEAQ. Trimming took 2 bases from V and 12 from J, leaving 14 bases between them. The CDR3 loop spans 13 amino acids.

This clonotype was recorded a few times. This chain joins TRBV7-8 and TRBJ2-3; the D gene could be TRBD1 or TRBD2 (5 bases each). V dropped 6 bases and J dropped 4 bases, with 20 bases sitting between them. The CDR3 runs to 16 residues. Looked up from germline, CDR1 is SGHVS and CDR2 is FQNEAQ. The CDR3 sequence: CASSPRQGRSADTQYF. For the CDR3, the DNA is TGTGCCAGCAGTCCACGTCAGGGACGGAGCGCAGATACGCAGTATTTT.

This clonotype has just a few counts. The V and J genes are TRBV6-1 and TRBJ2-7, with TRBD2 as a possible D gene (6 bases). The CDR3 has 14 residues. Germline V lookup: CDR1 MNHNS, CDR2 SASEGT. The CDR3 DNA is TGTGATAGCAGTGACTATGGAGGGAGCTACGAGCAGTACTTC. This translates into CDSSDYGGSYEQYF.

V and J are TRBV5-1 and TRBJ2-2; D is possibly TRBD1 (6 bases). This CDR3 contains 16 residues. V lost 4 bases and J 5 bases, leaving 18 bases between the germline ends. The germline V gene has CDR1 SGHRS and CDR2 YFSETQ. CDR3 sequence (DNA): TGCGCCAGCAGCGCCGGGACAAGGACATGGACCGGGGAGCTGTTTTTT. As protein: CASSAGTRTWTGELFF.

This clonotype was seen ten or more times. The chain couples TRBV12-3 or TRBV12-4 to TRBJ1-1, with D perhaps matching TRBD1 (5 bases). V was cut by 3 bases and J by 4 bases, with 9 bases left in between. The CDR3 runs 13 residues. DNA of the CDR3: TGTGCCAGCAGTTTTAGGGGTATCACTGAAGCTTTCTTT. Translating it yields CASSFRGITEAFF.

The sample holds a few counts of this clonotype. It may be a read error: a sequence one base away is much more abundant. Lacking the conserved final phenylalanine or tryptophan, this CDR3 likely reflects a read error. The chain carries TRBV5-1 and TRBJ2-7; D gene unclear. CDR1 is SGHRS and CDR2 is YFSETQ in the germline V gene. The CDR3 contains 13 residues. The V end was cut by 3 bases, the J end by 0 bases, with 7 bases between. CDR3 sequence: CASSSGFSYEQYL. CDR3 DNA: TGCGCCAGCAGCTCCGGGTTCTCCTACGAGCAGTACCTC.

In the case of this clonotype: A junction boundary mismatches the germline segment, possibly from a read error. The chain recombines TRBV11-2 with TRBJ2-7, with TRBD1 matching 7 bases. CDR1 is SGHAT, CDR2 FQNNGV, per germline. The CDR3 contains 14 residues. The CDR3 spells CTSGHRDSPYEEYF. Written as DNA, the CDR3 is TGTACCAGCGGCCACCGGGACAGCCCCTACGAGGAGTACTTC.

Comments on this clonotype: One junction end does not reproduce the germline sequence, and a read error may be involved. V is TRBV29-1 and J is TRBJ1-1, with TRBD1 matching 9 bases. This CDR3 is built from 13 residues. Germline V gene lookup returns CDR1 SQVTM and CDR2 ANQGSEA. CDR3 in amino acids: CSGRQGECTETFF. In DNA form, the CDR3 reads TGCAGCGGACGACAGGGGGAGTGCACTGAAACTTTCTTT.

This clonotype was seen repeatedly, ten times or more. This chain joins TRBV29-1 and TRBJ2-1, with TRBD2 identical over 11 bases. Germline CDR1 is SQVTM and CDR2 is ANQGSEA. The CDR3 totals 14 residues. After removal of 5 bases from V and 9 bases from J, the junction contained 9 bases not matched to a gene. The CDR3 reads CSVRASGRSGEQFF. CDR3 coding DNA: TGCAGCGTTCGTGCTAGCGGGAGGTCGGGTGAGCAGTTCTTC.

This clonotype was detected many times. The gene calls are TRBV6-5 and TRBJ2-7; a weak D match, TRBD1 (6 bases). The CDR3 covers 15 residues. The V end lost 2 bases, the J end lost 3 bases, and 14 bases lay between the germline ends. Per the germline V gene, CDR1 is MNHEY and CDR2 is SVGAGI. This CDR3 is CASSYTPGQGYEQYF. DNA for the CDR3: TGTGCCAGCAGTTACACCCCGGGACAAGGCTACGAGCAGTACTTC.

As to this clonotype: Here the CDR3 omits its conserved ending phenylalanine or tryptophan, so a read error is the likely source. This rearrangement joins TRBV6-5 to TRBJ2-1; 10 nucleotides match TRBD1. CDR3 length: 14 amino acids. The germline V gene encodes CDR1 MNHEY and CDR2 SVGAGI. The CDR3 sequence is CASRGQGCYNVQFL. In DNA form, the CDR3 reads TGTGCCAGCAGGGGACAGGGGTGCTACAATGTGCAGTTCTTA.

On this clonotype: This could be a read error, since a much larger clone is one nucleotide away. The rearrangement uses TRBV13 and TRBJ2-7, with TRBD2 matching 11 bases. Germline V CDR1 and CDR2: PRHDT, FYEKMQ (reference sequence). This CDR3 has 16 residues. V lost 5 bases to trimming and J lost 3 bases; unmatched junction nucleotides: 9. The CDR3 DNA reads TGTGCCAGCAGCCTCCGGCGGGGACTAGCGGTCTACGAGCAGTACTTC. This sequence encodes CASSLRRGLAVYEQYF.

With regard to this clonotype: This could be a read error, since a much larger clone is one nucleotide away. This rearrangement joins TRBV12-3 or TRBV12-4 to TRBJ1-2, with D tentatively TRBD1 (5 bases). There are 13 residues in the CDR3. Here the CDR3 reads CGSSTDAGGGYTF. The CDR3 bases are TGTGGCAGCAGCACGGACGCTGGGGGTGGCTACACCTTC.

This clonotype has a single count. This is likely a read error, given that the CDR3 carries no conserved phenylalanine or tryptophan at its end. The chain couples TRBV6-5 to TRBJ1-5; D is uncertain. Trimming took off 4 bases at V and 2 bases at J, with 9 bases between the two ends. This CDR3 has 14 residues. Germline CDR1 reads MNHEY; CDR2 reads SVGAGI. The CDR3 DNA is TGTGCCAGCAGTTCCCGGAGAGGCAATCAGCCCCAGCATCTT. It specifies CASSSRRGNQPQHL.

Concerning this clonotype: A read error is possible here, since a much larger clone lies one base away. The chain carries TRBV4-1 and TRBJ2-1; D might be TRBD2 (6 bases). CDR3 length equals 13 residues. Germline V gene lookup returns CDR1 MGHRA and CDR2 YSYEKL. The CDR3 loop reads CASSRDFYDEQFF. The CDR3 bases are TGCGCCAGCAGCCGGGACTTCTACGATGAGCAGTTCTTC.

This clonotype was seen repeatedly, ten times or more. The chain couples TRBV7-9 to TRBJ1-1; D is possibly TRBD1 (5 bases). There are 14 residues in the CDR3. Trimming cost V 3 bases and J 6 bases, with 14 bases left between them. Germline V gene sequence: CDR1 SEHNR, CDR2 FQNEAQ (reference sequence). The CDR3 coding sequence is TGTGCCAGCAGCTTCCCGATGGGGGTTCCTGAAGCTTTCTTT. It encodes CASSFPMGVPEAFF. The entire variable domain, with the rest obtained from reference TRBV7-9 and TRBJ1-1, is as follows: DTGVSQNPRHKITKRGQNVTFRCDPISEHNRLYWYRQTLGQGPEFLTYFQNEAQLEKSRLLSDRFSAERPKGSFSTLEIQRTEQGDSAMYLCASSFPMGVPEAFFGQGTRLTVV.